This T cell receptor beta chain was recorded in a study of shared clonotypes between healthy human individuals. General study points: A handful of donors showed sharing of about 5.5% of naive CD4 clonotypes.

Clones were read by immunoSEQ multiplex PCR, and TCRdb kept only the in-frame ones, dropping some. The top ten clones hold 0.057% of a sample with approximately 620,000 clones, approximately 97% of them seen once. Healthy HIV-negative adults without recent acute infections or vaccinations served as donors. The authors divided CD4+ cells into CD45RA+ naive and CD45RA-negative memory subsets. About this clone itself: Its matching antigen is unknown.

The CDR3 contains 11 residues. With 2 bases clipped from V and 11 bases from J, the junction kept 2 bases outside the gene matches. Per the germline V gene, CDR1 is MNHEY and CDR2 is SVGAGI. The source of this sequence is a woman in her twenties or thirties in good health. Sequencing was done on a sample of naive CD4+ T cells sorted from blood. Specified subset: CD45RA+ positively selected. The V and J genes are TRBV6-5 and TRBJ1-1; TRBD1 matches at 7 bases. CDR3 DNA: TGTGCCAGCAGTTACGAGGGGGCGGCTTTCTTT. It encodes CASSYEGAAFF.